This passage covers 31 T cell receptor beta chains from one sample sequenced in a study of OX40 agonist ivuxolimab in advanced cancers. Clones were read by immunoSEQ multiplex PCR, and TCRdb kept only the in-frame ones, dropping some. The sample includes about 53,000 clones, about 76% seen only once; the top ten take approximately 1.1%. The sample consisted of CD4+ or CD8+ T cells sorted from blood, taken in a trial of the OX40 agonist ivuxolimab. These receptors were collected from an adult with an advanced solid tumor such as melanoma, head and neck, liver or kidney cancer.

The genes are TRBV28 and TRBJ2-1; TRBD2 matches at 11 bases. The CDR3 is 13 amino acids. Germline V CDR1 and CDR2: MDHEN, SYDVKM. J was trimmed by 13 bases and V by 5 bases; bases with no gene match: 7. CDR3 nucleotides: TGTGCCAGCAGTCCTCAACTAGCGGGAGTTCAGTTCTTC. Translated, it gives CASSPQLAGVQFF.

The rearrangement uses TRBV29-1 and TRBJ2-3; 8 nucleotides match TRBD2. Losses at the gene ends were 5 bases for V and 0 bases for J; bases not matched to a gene: 7. Germline V lookup: CDR1 SQVTM, CDR2 ANQGSEA. The CDR3 is made up of 15 amino acids. CDR3 coding DNA: TGCAGCGTTCTCCGGACTAGCACTAGCACAGATACGCAGTATTTT. This encodes CSVLRTSTSTDTQYF.

This chain joins TRBV2 and TRBJ2-3; D not resolved. The CDR3 loop spans 13 amino acids. Germline CDR1 is SNHLY and CDR2 is FYNNEI. The V gene lost 3 bases and the J gene lost 2 bases, with 6 bases spanning the gap. Written as DNA, the CDR3 is TGTGCCAGCAGTGACGGTGTCACAGATACGCAGTATTTT. This encodes CASSDGVTDTQYF.

In this sample, this clone turned up a few times. J is TRBJ1-1 and V is TRBV14, with unresolved D. The CDR3 totals 17 residues. CDR1 and CDR2 (germline): SGHDN, FVKESK. The V end lost 1 base, the J end lost 4 bases, and 19 bases lay between the germline ends. CDR3 sequence (DNA): TGTGCCAGCAGCCAAGGTTTATTACACTATAAAGGCACTGAAGCTTTCTTT. It is translated as CASSQGLLHYKGTEAFF. Together with reference TRBV14 and TRBJ1-1, the CDR3 gives the full variable domain: EAGVTQFPSHSVIEKGQTVTLRCDPISGHDNLYWYRRVMGKEIKFLLHFVKESKQDESGMPNNRFLAERTGGTYSTLKVQPAELEDSGVYFCASSQGLLHYKGTEAFFGQGTRLTVV.

V usage is TRBV18 and J usage is TRBJ1-5; no definite D call. This CDR3 is built from 13 residues. Germline CDR1 KGHSH, CDR2 LQKENI. The V and J ends lost 3 bases and 5 bases respectively, with 8 bases between them. This chain's CDR3 is CASSPARDQPQHF. The CDR3 DNA is TGTGCCAGCTCACCGGCAAGGGATCAGCCCCAGCATTTT.

In its sample, this clone was seen once. V is TRBV7-9 and J is TRBJ1-3, with 7 nucleotides matching TRBD1. CDR1 SEHNR and CDR2 FQNEAQ come from the germline V gene (reference sequence). This CDR3 contains 12 residues. CDR3 DNA sequence: TGTGCGGAGGGGGCGGATGGAAACACCATATATTTT. This translates into CAEGADGNTIYF.

V is TRBV7-9 and J is TRBJ2-3, with D possibly being TRBD2 (7 bases). V was trimmed by 1 base and J by 1 base, leaving 12 bases between them. The length of the CDR3 is 16 residues. CDR1 SEHNR and CDR2 FQNEAQ come from the germline V gene (reference sequence). CDR3 sequence: CASSLVQGGGTDTQYF. The CDR3 coding sequence is TGTGCCAGCAGCTTAGTACAGGGAGGGGGCACAGATACGCAGTATTTT.

The rearrangement joins TRBV7-8 to TRBJ1-1; D gene unclear. Trimming took 2 bases from V and 1 from J, leaving 8 bases between them. Germline-derived CDR1 and CDR2 are SGHVS and FQNEAQ. The CDR3 has 14 residues. The CDR3 spells CASSLIVGNTEAFF. CDR3 DNA sequence: TGTGCCAGCAGCTTAATAGTAGGGAACACTGAAGCTTTCTTT.

The CDR3 sequence: CASSLSLPGLWDQPQHF. Written as DNA, the CDR3 is TGTGCCAGCAGTTTATCGCTTCCGGGCTTGTGGGATCAGCCCCAGCATTTT. This chain uses TRBV27 with TRBJ1-5; D unresolved. The V gene lost 0 bases and the J gene lost 5 bases, with 17 bases spanning the gap. The CDR3 extends over 17 amino acids. CDR1 is MNHEY and CDR2 is SMNVEV in the germline V gene (reference sequence).

The CDR3 spells CASGLAFWAGPGELFF. CDR3 in DNA: TGTGCTAGTGGTTTGGCATTTTGGGCCGGTCCCGGGGAGCTGTTTTTT. V is TRBV12-5 and J is TRBJ2-2; D gene unclear. CDR1 and CDR2 from the germline V gene are LGHNT and FRNRAP. The CDR3 totals 16 residues. Trimming removed 1 base at V and 6 bases at J, with 15 bases between. The variable domain in full, with the rest retrieved from reference TRBV12-5 and TRBJ2-2, is DARVTQTPRHKVTEMGQEVTMRCQPILGHNTVFWYRQTMMQGLELLAYFRNRAPLDDSGMPKDRFSAEMPDATLATLKIQPSEPRDSAVYFCASGLAFWAGPGELFFGEGSRLTVL.

V gene TRBV2 combines with J gene TRBJ1-4; TRBD1 is a possible D gene (5 bases). The CDR3 is 15 amino acids. Germline lookup yields CDR1 SNHLY and CDR2 FYNNEI. Trimming took off 6 bases at V and 7 bases at J, with 18 bases between the two ends. This chain's CDR3 is CASSEWDGASEKLFF. The CDR3 bases are TGTGCCAGCAGCGAATGGGACGGCGCATCTGAAAAACTGTTTTTT.

This clone occurred a few times. J is TRBJ2-1 and V is TRBV7-9; the match to TRBD2 covers 9 bases. With 7 bases clipped from V and 0 bases from J, the junction kept 7 bases outside the gene matches. CDR1 and CDR2 from the germline V gene are SEHNR and FQNEAQ (reference sequence). The CDR3 covers 16 residues. The CDR3 loop is CASTRGGESSYNEQFF. DNA of the CDR3: TGTGCCAGCACTCGCGGGGGGGAGAGCTCCTACAATGAGCAGTTCTTC.

The J gene is TRBJ1-5, the V gene TRBV20-1; D is unresolved. Trimming took 4 bases from V and 9 from J, leaving 10 bases between them. Germline-derived CDR1 and CDR2 are DFQATT and SNEGSKA (reference sequence). The CDR3 contains 11 residues. The CDR3 protein is CSAIGLGPQHF. CDR3 bases: TGCAGTGCTATAGGCCTTGGGCCCCAGCATTTT.

This clone was counted between two and nine times. The CDR3 nucleotides are TGTGCCAGCAGCTTTAATACCGGGGACACTGAAGCTTTCTTT. This encodes CASSFNTGDTEAFF. V usage is TRBV7-2 and J usage is TRBJ1-1, with D hard to call. This CDR3 is 14 amino acids long. V was cut by 3 bases and J by 3 bases, with 11 bases left in between. CDR1 is SGHTA, CDR2 FQGNSA, per germline.

This chain connects TRBV30 to TRBJ2-6; D remains ambiguous. The CDR3 length is 14 residues. The V end was cut by 5 bases, the J end by 6 bases, with 14 bases between. Germline V gene data show CDR1 as GTSNPN and CDR2 as SVGIG (reference sequence). The CDR3 loop is CAWQLGNQANVLTF. CDR3 nucleotides: TGTGCCTGGCAACTGGGCAATCAGGCCAACGTCCTGACTTTC.

Turning to this clone: Relative to the germline gene, one junction end is altered; a read error may explain this. The rearrangement joins TRBV7-7 to TRBJ2-1; perhaps TRBD2 as D (6 bases). Germline V lookup: CDR1 SSHAT, CDR2 FNYEAQ (reference sequence). The CDR3 contains 15 residues. This CDR3 is CASSLGEESHNEQFF. The CDR3 coding sequence is TGTGCTAGCAGCTTAGGGGAGGAGAGCCACAATGAGCAGTTCTTC.

The V gene is TRBV30, the J gene TRBJ1-4, with TRBD1 as a possible D gene (5 bases). The CDR3 covers 15 residues. Trimming shortened V by 4 bases and J by 3 bases, and 15 bases separated the two germline ends. Germline assignment: CDR1 GTSNPN and CDR2 SVGIG (reference sequence). The CDR3 protein is CAWTFPGSANEKLFF. The CDR3 nucleotides are TGTGCCTGGACTTTCCCAGGGTCCGCTAATGAAAAACTGTTTTTT.

The chain employs TRBV6-5 and TRBJ1-2; D might be TRBD1 (6 bases). V was shortened by 0 bases and J by 2 bases, with 10 bases between the two germline ends. The germline CDR1 and CDR2 sequences are MNHEY and SVGAGI. CDR3 length: 15 residues. The chain's CDR3 is CASSYSGGPNYGYTF. The CDR3, as DNA: TGTGCCAGCAGTTACTCCGGGGGCCCCAACTATGGCTACACCTTC.

The chain links TRBV6-5 to TRBJ2-2, with 8 bases that match TRBD2. Trimming at V came to 7 bases and at J to 5 bases, leaving 6 bases not matched to a gene. This CDR3 comprises 14 residues. Germline V gene lookup returns CDR1 MNHEY and CDR2 SVGAGI. The CDR3, as DNA: TGTGCCAGCATGCGGGGGGAAATGACCGGGGAGCTGTTTTTT. It yields the protein CASMRGEMTGELFF.

This clone was recorded only once. The chain is built from TRBV7-8 and TRBJ1-4; 9 bases align to TRBD1. The V gene end was trimmed by 6 bases and the J gene end by 7 bases; junction bases not matched to a gene: 6. Germline values: CDR1 SGHVS, CDR2 FQNEAQ. This CDR3 region has 14 residues. CDR3 DNA sequence: TGTGCCAGCAGTTGGACAGGGGCGGGTGAAAAACTGTTTTTT. Amino acids: CASSWTGAGEKLFF.

V and J are TRBV9 and TRBJ2-5, with a tentative D call TRBD1 (6 bases). Germline V CDR1 and CDR2: SGDLS, YYNGEE. Trimming removed 2 bases from V and 2 bases from J, with 16 bases in between. The CDR3 covers 16 residues. Here the CDR3 reads CASSVGDKPFQETQYF. CDR3 coding DNA: TGTGCCAGCAGCGTCGGGGACAAGCCTTTTCAAGAGACCCAGTACTTC. Combining the CDR3 with reference TRBV9 and TRBJ2-5 gives the whole variable domain DSGVTQTPKHLITATGQRVTLRCSPRSGDLSVYWYQQSLDQGLQFLIQYYNGEERAKGNILERFSAQQFPDLHSELNLSSLELGDSALYFCASSVGDKPFQETQYFGPGTRLLVL.

This sequence joins TRBV11-1 and TRBJ2-3, with 11 bases identical to TRBD1. Per germline, CDR1 SGHAT and CDR2 FQDESV (reference sequence). V lost 5 bases and J lost 5; bases outside the gene matches: 6. The CDR3 sequence is 15 residues long. CDR3 bases: TGTGCCAGCAGCCGGGACAGGGGGGCGTTAGATACGCAGTATTTT. Amino acids: CASSRDRGALDTQYF.

CDR3 in amino acids: CASSYDFGGQAYEQYF. In DNA, the CDR3 is TGTGCCAGCAGTTACGATTTTGGGGGTCAAGCCTACGAGCAGTACTTC. The chain uses TRBV6-5 and TRBJ2-7; possibly TRBD1 or TRBD2 for D (5 bases each). Germline V gives CDR1 MNHEY, CDR2 SVGAGI. V lost 2 bases, J lost 2 bases, and 16 bases lay in between. The CDR3 totals 16 residues.

J is TRBJ2-3 and V is TRBV5-8, with 7 positions matching TRBD1. The CDR3 consists of 16 residues. With 3 bases clipped from V and 0 bases from J, the junction kept 7 bases outside the gene matches. CDR1 is SGHTS, CDR2 YDEGEE, per germline. CDR3 bases: TGTGCCAGCAGCTCCCTACAGGGGCTTAGCACAGATACGCAGTATTTT. This sequence encodes CASSSLQGLSTDTQYF.

This sequence joins TRBV5-8 and TRBJ2-1; no clear D. V lost 0 bases and J 8 bases, leaving 18 bases between the germline ends. The germline CDR1 and CDR2 sequences are SGHTS and YDEGEE. The CDR3 totals 16 residues. The CDR3: CASSLGNGDFGDEQFF. The CDR3 DNA is TGTGCCAGCAGCTTGGGGAATGGGGATTTCGGTGATGAGCAGTTCTTC.

The rearrangement links TRBV28 to TRBJ1-5; TRBD1 aligns across 7 bases. Germline V gene sequence: CDR1 MDHEN, CDR2 SYDVKM. V dropped 2 bases and J dropped 2; count of bases not matched to a gene: 6. The CDR3 has 16 amino acids. The CDR3, as DNA: TGTGCCAGCAGTTTAGGGGCAGGGGGGGGCAATCAGCCCCAGCATTTT. It yields the protein CASSLGAGGGNQPQHF.

The rearrangement links TRBV11-2 to TRBJ1-1; no firm D call. V lost 3 bases and J lost 6, with 11 bases in between. Per the germline V gene, CDR1 is SGHAT and CDR2 is FQNNGV. The CDR3 sequence is 13 residues long. The CDR3 region has the DNA TGTGCCAGCAGCTTTTCGCGGTCATCTGAAGCTTTCTTT. It encodes CASSFSRSSEAFF.

The chain is built from TRBV19 and TRBJ1-1, with D uncertain. Trimming pared 1 base from V and 8 bases from J, leaving 11 bases between. Per germline, CDR1 LNHDA and CDR2 SQIVND (reference sequence). The CDR3 extends over 13 amino acids. This CDR3 is CASSIGGAPEAFF. CDR3 nucleotides: TGTGCCAGTAGTATAGGGGGAGCCCCGGAAGCTTTCTTT.

This chain links TRBV19 with TRBJ1-2, with TRBD1 matching 8 bases. The CDR3 loop spans 12 amino acids. V gave up 5 bases and J gave up 8 bases; unmatched junction bases: 4. Germline V gene data show CDR1 as LNHDA and CDR2 as SQIVND (reference sequence). The CDR3 region has the DNA TGTGCCAGTAGTGCCGGACAGGGAGGCTACACCTTC. Amino acids: CASSAGQGGYTF.

Details on this clone: Germline and junction disagree at one end, which may indicate a read error. The chain links TRBV2 to TRBJ2-1; TRBD1 agrees at 8 bases. This CDR3 has 13 residues. Germline CDR1 reads SNHLY; CDR2 reads FYNNEI. CDR3 DNA sequence: TGTGTCAGCCTCGGACAGGGTGTCAATGAGCAGTTCTTC. Protein product: CVSLGQGVNEQFF.

V usage is TRBV18 and J usage is TRBJ2-1, with a weak D call TRBD2 (6 bases). Trimming cost V 2 bases and J 0 bases, with 11 bases left between them. Germline assignment: CDR1 KGHSH and CDR2 LQKENI. The CDR3 loop spans 16 amino acids. This CDR3 reads CASSPSVAASYNEQFF. The CDR3 DNA follows: TGTGCCAGCTCACCATCCGTAGCGGCCTCCTACAATGAGCAGTTCTTC.